This entry lists 29 T cell receptor beta chains sequenced from one sample in a study of cytomegalovirus exposure and HLA in healthy donors. It was with 60 Vbeta and 13 Jbeta primers that the PCR ran. Assay used: immunoSEQ multiplex PCR; TCRdb lists only in-frame clones, some missing. The sample carries 65,000 to 100,000 clones, 70% to 80% recorded once. Sample: PBMCs. These receptors were taken from a woman between 40 and 50 years old in good health and CMV-seropositive.

This chain links TRBV2 with TRBJ1-1; D gene unclear. V shed 7 bases and J shed 1 base, with 13 bases lying between them. The CDR3 is 14 amino acids. Germline CDR1 is SNHLY and CDR2 is FYNNEI. The CDR3 is CASKVATQNTEAFF. CDR3 sequence (DNA): TGTGCCAGCAAAGTGGCGACACAGAACACTGAAGCTTTCTTT.

This clone was found once. The chain carries TRBV29-1 and TRBJ1-3; D ambiguous. Per the germline V gene, CDR1 is SQVTM and CDR2 is ANQGSEA. V shed 6 bases and J shed 0 bases, with 12 bases lying between them. This CDR3 is 14 amino acids long. The CDR3 coding sequence is TGCAGCGTCCTTACAGCCCGCTCTGGAAACACCATATATTTT. The encoded protein is CSVLTARSGNTIYF.

The chain combines TRBV12-5 with TRBJ1-5, with D maybe TRBD1 (6 bases). There are 15 residues in the CDR3. V shed 5 bases and J shed 6 bases, with 17 bases lying between them. Germline loops: CDR1 LGHNT, CDR2 FRNRAP. The DNA of the CDR3 is TGTGCTAGTGGTCCCCCCCGGAGAGGGGGTCAGCCCCAGCATTTT. Encoded protein: CASGPPRRGGQPQHF.

The V call is TRBV5-1, the J call TRBJ2-5; D is undetermined. Germline CDR1 reads SGHRS; CDR2 reads YFSETQ. Trimming stripped 4 bases from V and 5 bases from J, with 18 bases between. CDR3 length equals 15 residues. CDR3 DNA: TGCGCCAGCAGCCCTACAACCGGCGGTAGGGAGACCCAGTACTTC. Translation: CASSPTTGGRETQYF.

This clone was seen a single time. The CDR3 protein is CASSLVSGGYNEQFF. The CDR3 coding sequence is TGTGCCAGCAGCTTAGTTAGCGGGGGATACAATGAGCAGTTCTTC. The chain carries TRBV7-3 and TRBJ2-1; 9 bases are shared with TRBD2. The CDR3 spans 15 residues. J gave up 4 bases and V 2 bases, and 3 bases lay outside the gene matches. Germline values: CDR1 SGHTA, CDR2 FQGTGA.

This rearrangement joins TRBV19 to TRBJ1-1, with D perhaps TRBD1 (6 bases). CDR1 and CDR2 (germline): LNHDA, SQIVND (reference sequence). V lost 2 bases, J lost 7 bases, and 11 bases lay in between. The CDR3 covers 13 residues. CDR3 nucleotide sequence: TGTGCCAGTAGTATACGGACAGTCTTTGAAGCTTTCTTT. This codes for CASSIRTVFEAFF.

The chain links TRBV5-1 to TRBJ2-4, with TRBD1 matching over 7 bases. This CDR3 has 17 amino acids. Germline CDR1 and CDR2: SGHRS and YFSETQ. V was pared by 3 bases and J by 0 bases, with 9 bases of the junction left unmatched. The chain's CDR3 is CASSSQHTGVAKNIQYF. The CDR3 nucleotides read TGCGCCAGCAGCTCTCAGCACACAGGGGTAGCCAAAAACATTCAGTACTTC.

This sequence joins TRBV4-3 and TRBJ2-2; the match to TRBD2 covers 7 bases. CDR1 and CDR2 from the germline V gene are LGHNA and YSLEER. CDR3 length: 16 residues. V dropped 7 bases and J dropped 2; count of bases not matched to a gene: 10. As DNA, the CDR3 is TGCGCCAGCAAGTCCGCCCGCGGGAGAAACACCGGGGAGCTGTTTTTT. This translates into CASKSARGRNTGELFF.

For this clone: Other DNA sequences in this specimen translate into the identical CDR3. DNA of the CDR3: TGTGCCTGGAACGCACCCTCGGCAACTAATGAAAAACTGTTTTTT. This sequence encodes CAWNAPSATNEKLFF. V usage is TRBV30 and J usage is TRBJ1-4; D call uncertain. The V and J ends lost 4 bases and 0 bases respectively, with 12 bases between them. Germline CDR1 GTSNPN, CDR2 SVGIG (reference sequence). The CDR3 covers 15 residues.

V and J are TRBV27 and TRBJ2-3, with D perhaps matching TRBD1 (5 bases). V was cut by 5 bases and J by 3 bases, with 12 bases left in between. The CDR3 extends over 14 amino acids. The V gene's germline CDR1 is MNHEY and CDR2 SMNVEV (reference sequence). CDR3 nucleotide sequence: TGTGCCAGCAGTCCCGAGTCAGGGACAGATACGCAGTATTTT. Its translation: CASSPESGTDTQYF.

This sequence joins TRBV27 and TRBJ2-3; no definite D call. This CDR3 region has 15 residues. V was shortened by 6 bases and J by 2 bases, with 15 bases between the two germline ends. CDR1 is MNHEY, CDR2 SMNVEV, per germline (reference sequence). CDR3 region: CASRSFKTVTDTQYF. CDR3 DNA sequence: TGTGCCAGCAGATCCTTTAAGACTGTCACAGATACGCAGTATTTT.

The chain links TRBV2 to TRBJ1-4; D might be TRBD1 (6 bases). This CDR3 comprises 17 residues. V was cut by 4 bases and J by 3 bases, with 18 bases left in between. Germline CDR1 is SNHLY and CDR2 is FYNNEI. The CDR3 nucleotides are TGTGCCAGCAGTGGGGGGCCGCCACAGCTATCTAATGAAAAACTGTTTTTT. It yields the protein CASSGGPPQLSNEKLFF.

This clone was seen a single time. V usage is TRBV7-3 and J usage is TRBJ2-7; D unclear. With 2 bases removed from V and 2 bases from J, the gap between germline ends came to 7 bases. Germline lookup yields CDR1 SGHTA and CDR2 FQGTGA. CDR3 length equals 13 residues. In nucleotides, the CDR3 is TGTGCCAGCAGCTTAGGCAGAACCTACGAGCAGTACTTC. Amino acids: CASSLGRTYEQYF.

J is TRBJ2-3 and V is TRBV10-3, with 14 bases identical to TRBD2. Germline trimming cut 6 bases from V and 4 bases from J; bases unmatched to any gene: 3. The CDR3 runs 15 residues. Per the germline V gene, CDR1 is ENHRY and CDR2 is SYGVKD. CDR3 coding DNA: TGTGCCATCAGAATGACTAGCGGGGGGGCAGATACGCAGTATTTT. This codes for CAIRMTSGGADTQYF.

The chain is built from TRBV21-1 and TRBJ1-2; TRBD1, the table's D call, lacks a check against the DNA. TRBV21-1 has pseudogene status. This CDR3 is built from 17 residues. In nucleotides, the CDR3 is TGTGCCAGCAGCCATTGGGGGACAGGGGACCTTTTCTATGGCTACACCTTC. Encoded protein: CASSHWGTGDLFYGYTF.

This clone was counted a single time. The chain joins TRBV30 to TRBJ1-5; 7 positions agree with TRBD1. The CDR3 is 15 amino acids. The junction had 10 bases not matched to a gene; V was cut back by 3 bases and J by 5 bases. The germline V gene encodes CDR1 GTSNPN and CDR2 SVGIG (reference sequence). The CDR3 spells CAWSLRGTAYQPQHF. The CDR3 coding sequence is TGTGCCTGGAGCTTGAGGGGGACAGCCTATCAGCCCCAGCATTTT. Variable domain in full (rest from reference TRBV30 and TRBJ1-5): SQTIHQWPATLVQPVGSPLSLECTVEGTSNPNLYWYRQAAGRGLQLLFYSVGIGQISSEVPQNLSASRPQDRQFILSSKKLLLSDSGFYLCAWSLRGTAYQPQHFGDGTRLSIL.

This chain links TRBV5-1 with TRBJ2-7; 9 bases align to TRBD2. Looked up from germline, CDR1 is SGHRS and CDR2 is YFSETQ. V lost 2 bases and J lost 3; bases outside the gene matches: 12. The length of the CDR3 is 17 residues. CDR3 sequence: CASSFEATSGGGYEQYF. The CDR3, as DNA: TGCGCCAGCAGCTTTGAGGCGACTAGCGGAGGGGGCTACGAGCAGTACTTC.

The chain carries TRBV27 and TRBJ2-1; 15 bases agree with TRBD2. The ends lost 0 bases at V and 11 bases at J; junction bases unmatched: 5. The CDR3 is 16 residues long. CDR1 MNHEY and CDR2 SMNVEV come from the germline V gene (reference sequence). CDR3 sequence: CASSLSGLAGGGKQFF. The DNA of the CDR3 is TGTGCCAGCAGTTTATCGGGACTAGCGGGAGGAGGGAAGCAGTTCTTC.

This chain's CDR3 is CASSWGTGTYNEQFF. DNA for the CDR3: TGTGCCAGCAGTTGGGGGACAGGGACATACAATGAGCAGTTCTTC. The chain uses TRBV27 and TRBJ2-1, with TRBD1 matching over 9 bases. Trimming cost V 4 bases and J 4 bases; bases outside gene matches: 5. The CDR3 runs 15 residues. CDR1 is MNHEY, CDR2 SMNVEV, per germline (reference sequence).

This chain joins TRBV10-3 and TRBJ1-2; D perhaps matches TRBD1 (5 bases). This CDR3 contains 13 residues. With 9 bases removed from V and 1 base from J, the gap between germline ends came to 12 bases. Germline assignment: CDR1 ENHRY and CDR2 SYGVKD. CDR3 DNA: TGTGCCATTGGGGGAGGTATTAACTATGGCTACACCTTC. Amino acid sequence: CAIGGGINYGYTF.

This sequence joins TRBV5-1 and TRBJ1-1, with D unclear. V was shortened by 7 bases and J by 5 bases, with 18 bases between the two germline ends. Germline V gives CDR1 SGHRS, CDR2 YFSETQ. The CDR3 spans 14 residues. The CDR3 is CASEFGQSETEAFF. CDR3 sequence (DNA): TGCGCCAGCGAGTTTGGGCAATCCGAGACTGAAGCTTTCTTT.

The rearrangement links TRBV28 to TRBJ1-4; D is uncertain. Germline loops: CDR1 MDHEN, CDR2 SYDVKM. Trimming took 5 bases from V and 7 from J, leaving 11 bases between them. The CDR3 extends over 13 amino acids. The chain's CDR3 is CASSRGVVEKLFF. The CDR3 DNA is TGTGCCAGCAGTCGGGGAGTGGTTGAAAAACTGTTTTTT.

The chain employs TRBV19 and TRBJ2-5; weak D call: TRBD1 (6 bases). The last part of the DNA fits TRBJ2-7 better; the J call may be wrong. Germline values: CDR1 LNHDA, CDR2 SQIVND (reference sequence). The CDR3 has 16 amino acids. The CDR3 protein is CASSIEAGVSSYEQYF. CDR3 DNA sequence: TGTGCCAGTAGTATAGAGGCAGGGGTTAGCTCCTACGAGCAGTACTTC.

The rearrangement joins TRBV7-2 to TRBJ2-7; a weak D match, TRBD2 (6 bases). V lost 6 bases to trimming and J lost 4 bases, with 10 bases between them. The CDR3 loop spans 12 amino acids. Per germline, CDR1 SGHTA and CDR2 FQGNSA. CDR3 in amino acids: CASSVAGYEQYF. The CDR3 nucleotides read TGTGCCAGCAGTGTCGCGGGGTACGAGCAGTACTTC.

The chain employs TRBV6-5 and TRBJ2-3; 13 bases are shared with TRBD2. Germline lookup yields CDR1 MNHEY and CDR2 SVGAGI. Trimming took 6 bases from V and 4 from J; bases not matched to a gene: 4. CDR3 length equals 15 residues. CDR3 protein: CASRLTSGRSDTQYF. CDR3 coding DNA: TGTGCCAGCAGGCTGACTAGCGGGAGGTCAGATACGCAGTATTTT.

This rearrangement joins TRBV6-6 to TRBJ2-2, with TRBD1 identical over 9 bases. The CDR3 sequence is 15 residues long. Trimming at V came to 8 bases and at J to 5 bases, leaving 9 bases not matched to a gene. Germline CDR1 MNHNY, CDR2 SVGAGI (reference sequence). This CDR3 reads CASLTGGLRTGELFF. CDR3 nucleotides: TGTGCCAGCTTGACAGGGGGGTTGAGAACCGGGGAGCTGTTTTTT.

The chain carries TRBV7-8 and TRBJ1-2; possible D gene TRBD1, 5 bases. V dropped 5 bases and J dropped 8 bases, with 21 bases sitting between them. Germline-derived CDR1 and CDR2 are SGHVS and FQNEAQ. This CDR3 spans 15 amino acids. The CDR3: CASSAGGTWGIGYTF. The CDR3 DNA sequence: TGTGCCAGCAGCGCCGGAGGGACCTGGGGTATCGGCTACACCTTC.

This chain connects TRBV10-3 to TRBJ1-5, with D tentatively TRBD1 (5 bases). The CDR3 spans 15 residues. Trimming removed 3 bases at V and 3 bases at J, with 12 bases between. Germline CDR1 and CDR2: ENHRY and SYGVKD. CDR3 protein: CAISEGTGANQPQHF. CDR3 nucleotide sequence: TGTGCCATCAGTGAAGGGACTGGGGCCAATCAGCCCCAGCATTTT.

The gene calls are TRBV6-5 and TRBJ2-3; D gene unclear. V gave up 10 bases and J gave up 6 bases, with 11 bases separating them. Germline assignment: CDR1 MNHEY and CDR2 SVGAGI. The CDR3 totals 11 residues. CDR3 protein: CATRGLDTQYF. In DNA form, the CDR3 reads TGTGCCACCCGAGGCCTGGATACGCAGTATTTT.